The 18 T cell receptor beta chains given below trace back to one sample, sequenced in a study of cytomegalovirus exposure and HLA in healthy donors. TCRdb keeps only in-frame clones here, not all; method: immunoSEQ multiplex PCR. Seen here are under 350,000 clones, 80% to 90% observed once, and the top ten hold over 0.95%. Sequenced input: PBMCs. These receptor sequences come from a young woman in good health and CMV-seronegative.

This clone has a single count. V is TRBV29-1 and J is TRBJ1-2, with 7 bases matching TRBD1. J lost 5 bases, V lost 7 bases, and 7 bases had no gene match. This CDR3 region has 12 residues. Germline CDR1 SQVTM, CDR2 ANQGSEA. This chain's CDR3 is CSGQGVGYGYTF. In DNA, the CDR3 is TGCAGCGGGCAGGGGGTAGGGTATGGCTACACCTTC. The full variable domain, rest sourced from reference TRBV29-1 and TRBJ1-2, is SAVISQKPSRDICQRGTSLTIQCQVDSQVTMMFWYRQQPGQSLTLIATANQGSEATYESGFVIDKFPISRPNLTFSTLTVSNMSPEDSSIYLCSGQGVGYGYTFGSGTRLTVV.

CDR3 in DNA: TGTGCCAGCAGCTTCCCCGCGGGGGCCACCGGGGAGCTGTTTTTT. Amino acids: CASSFPAGATGELFF. The chain links TRBV5-4 to TRBJ2-2, with TRBD2 as a possible D gene (7 bases). Between the trimmed V and J ends, which lost 2 bases and 4 bases, there was a span of 12 bases. The CDR3 has 15 amino acids. CDR1 is SGHNT and CDR2 is YYREEE in the germline V gene (reference sequence).

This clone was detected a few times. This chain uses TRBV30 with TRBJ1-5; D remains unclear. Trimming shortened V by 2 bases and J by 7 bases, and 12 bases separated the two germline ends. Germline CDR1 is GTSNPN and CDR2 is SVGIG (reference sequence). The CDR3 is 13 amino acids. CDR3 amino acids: CAWSREGGQPQHF. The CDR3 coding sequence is TGTGCCTGGAGTCGGGAAGGAGGCCAGCCCCAGCATTTT.

The CDR3 reads CASSFFQGGATDTQYF. The CDR3, as DNA: TGTGCCAGCAGCTTTTTCCAGGGGGGCGCAACAGATACGCAGTATTTT. The V gene is TRBV11-2, the J gene TRBJ2-3; D is perhaps TRBD1 (7 bases). V lost 3 bases to trimming and J lost 3 bases, with 16 bases between them. Germline loops: CDR1 SGHAT, CDR2 FQNNGV. The CDR3 runs to 16 residues.

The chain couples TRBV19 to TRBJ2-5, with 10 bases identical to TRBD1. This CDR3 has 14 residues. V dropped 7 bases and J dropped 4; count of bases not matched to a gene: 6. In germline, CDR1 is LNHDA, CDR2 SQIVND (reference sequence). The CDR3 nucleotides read TGTGCCAGTACCACTGACAGGGGGCGAGAGACCCAGTACTTC. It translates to CASTTDRGRETQYF.

DNA for the CDR3: TGTGCCACCAGCAGAGATTTTAGCCCGAACACTGAAGCTTTCTTT. It is translated as CATSRDFSPNTEAFF. The chain uses TRBV15 and TRBJ1-1; no firm D call. Trimming pared 0 bases from V and 1 base from J, leaving 9 bases between. CDR1 and CDR2 from the germline V gene are LNHNV and YYDKDF (reference sequence). The CDR3 length is 15 residues.

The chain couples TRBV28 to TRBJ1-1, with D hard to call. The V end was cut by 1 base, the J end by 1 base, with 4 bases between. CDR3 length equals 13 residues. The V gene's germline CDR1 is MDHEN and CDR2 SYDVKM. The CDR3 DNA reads TGTGCCAGCAGTTTATTTAGGAACACTGAAGCTTTCTTT. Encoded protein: CASSLFRNTEAFF.

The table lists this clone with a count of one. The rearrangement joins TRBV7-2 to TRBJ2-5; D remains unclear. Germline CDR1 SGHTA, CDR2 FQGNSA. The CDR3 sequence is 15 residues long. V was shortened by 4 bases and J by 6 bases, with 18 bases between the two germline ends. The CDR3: CASSSPYVSSKTQYF. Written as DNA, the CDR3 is TGTGCCAGCAGCTCCCCTTATGTTAGCTCGAAGACCCAGTACTTC.

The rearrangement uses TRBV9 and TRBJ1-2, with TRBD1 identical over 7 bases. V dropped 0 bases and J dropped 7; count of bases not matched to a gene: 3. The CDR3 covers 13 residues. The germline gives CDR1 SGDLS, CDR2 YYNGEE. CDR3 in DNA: TGTGCCAGCAGCGTAGCCAACAGGGGTGGCTACACCTTC. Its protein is CASSVANRGGYTF.

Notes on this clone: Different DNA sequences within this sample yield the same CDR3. CDR3 amino acids: CASSSGTSGYEQYF. CDR3 bases: TGTGCCAGCAGCTCTGGGACTAGCGGATACGAGCAGTACTTC. The V and J genes are TRBV7-9 and TRBJ2-7; TRBD2 aligns across 11 bases. Germline CDR1 and CDR2: SEHNR and FQNEAQ (reference sequence). Trimming removed 4 bases from V and 4 bases from J; junction bases left unmatched: 3. The CDR3 contains 14 residues.

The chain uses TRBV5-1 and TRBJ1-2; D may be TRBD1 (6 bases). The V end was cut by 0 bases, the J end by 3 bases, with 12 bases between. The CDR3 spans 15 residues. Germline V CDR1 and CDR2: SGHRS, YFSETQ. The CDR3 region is CASSLGWGRDYGYTF. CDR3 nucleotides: TGCGCCAGCAGCTTGGGGTGGGGGCGCGACTATGGCTACACCTTC.

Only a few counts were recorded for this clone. Here the CDR3 reads CASSPDSTEAFF. In DNA, the CDR3 is TGTGCCAGTAGCCCTGACAGCACTGAAGCTTTCTTT. The chain has TRBV19 and TRBJ1-1, with TRBD1 as a possible D gene (5 bases). This CDR3 comprises 12 residues. V was shortened by 6 bases and J by 4 bases, with 9 bases between the two germline ends. Germline CDR1 reads LNHDA; CDR2 reads SQIVND (reference sequence).

CDR3 sequence (DNA): TGTGCCAGCAGCCAAGACTCCGGCGGGAGTACAGATACGCAGTATTTT. It encodes CASSQDSGGSTDTQYF. The chain uses TRBV4-2 and TRBJ2-3; 7 nucleotides line up with TRBD2. This CDR3 has 16 residues. V was clipped by 0 bases and J by 3 bases; unmatched bases: 6. Germline V gives CDR1 LGHNA, CDR2 YNFKEQ.

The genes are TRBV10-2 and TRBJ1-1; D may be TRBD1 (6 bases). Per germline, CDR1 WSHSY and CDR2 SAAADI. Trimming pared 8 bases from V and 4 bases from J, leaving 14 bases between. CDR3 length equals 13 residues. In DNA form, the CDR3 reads TGCGCCAGCCTCGGGGGAGGGGGCACTGAAGCTTTCTTT. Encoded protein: CASLGGGGTEAFF.

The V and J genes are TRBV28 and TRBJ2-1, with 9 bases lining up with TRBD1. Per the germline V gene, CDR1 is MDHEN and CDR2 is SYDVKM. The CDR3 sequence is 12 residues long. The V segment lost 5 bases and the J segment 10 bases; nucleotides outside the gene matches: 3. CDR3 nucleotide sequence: TGTGCCAGCAGTACAGGGGGCTGGGAGCAGTTCTTC. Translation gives CASSTGGWEQFF.

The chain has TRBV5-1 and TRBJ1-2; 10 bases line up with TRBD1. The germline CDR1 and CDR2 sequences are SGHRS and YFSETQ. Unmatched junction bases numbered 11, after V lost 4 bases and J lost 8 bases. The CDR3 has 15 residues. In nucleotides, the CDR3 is TGCGCCAGCAGCAGTCCGGGACAGGGGTCCGGGGGCTACACCTTC. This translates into CASSSPGQGSGGYTF.

CDR3 region: CASSDSVYNEQFF. The CDR3 nucleotides are TGTGCCAGCAGCGACAGTGTTTACAATGAGCAGTTCTTC. The chain is built from TRBV9 and TRBJ2-1; D unresolved. Germline CDR1 is SGDLS and CDR2 is YYNGEE. Trimming removed 3 bases from V and 4 bases from J, with 8 bases in between. CDR3 length equals 13 residues.

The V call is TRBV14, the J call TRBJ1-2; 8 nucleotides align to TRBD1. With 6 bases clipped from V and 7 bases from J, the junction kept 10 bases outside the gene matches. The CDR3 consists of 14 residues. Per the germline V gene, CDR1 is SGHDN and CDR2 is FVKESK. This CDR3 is CASRHTGTGFGYTF. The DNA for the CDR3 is TGTGCCAGCAGGCACACCGGGACAGGCTTTGGCTACACCTTC. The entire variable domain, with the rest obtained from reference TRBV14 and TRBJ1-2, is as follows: EAGVTQFPSHSVIEKGQTVTLRCDPISGHDNLYWYRRVMGKEIKFLLHFVKESKQDESGMPNNRFLAERTGGTYSTLKVQPAELEDSGVYFCASRHTGTGFGYTFGSGTRLTVV.